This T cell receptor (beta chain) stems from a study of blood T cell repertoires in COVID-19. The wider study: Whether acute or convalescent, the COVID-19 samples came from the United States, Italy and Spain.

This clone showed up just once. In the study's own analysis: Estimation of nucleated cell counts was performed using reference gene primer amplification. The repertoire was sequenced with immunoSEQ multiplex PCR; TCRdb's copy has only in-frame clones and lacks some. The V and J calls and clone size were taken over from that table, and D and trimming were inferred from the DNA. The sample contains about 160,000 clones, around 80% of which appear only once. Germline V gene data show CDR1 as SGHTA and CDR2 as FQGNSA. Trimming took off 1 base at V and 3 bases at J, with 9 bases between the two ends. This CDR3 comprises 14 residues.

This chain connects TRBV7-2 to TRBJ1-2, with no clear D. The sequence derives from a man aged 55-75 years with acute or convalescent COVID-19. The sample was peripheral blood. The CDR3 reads CASSLDLADYGYTF. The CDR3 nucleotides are TGTGCCAGCAGCTTAGACTTGGCGGACTATGGCTACACCTTC.